Sequencing of this T cell receptor (beta chain) was carried out in a study of beta chain features in type 1 diabetes. Whole-study results and caveats: A potential influence of HLA type upon TCRB rearrangement remained unresolved herein.

This CDR3 is built from 14 residues. Per germline, CDR1 SNHLY and CDR2 FYNNEI. The V and J ends lost 6 bases and 2 bases respectively, with 11 bases between them. Of the isolated RNA, all was reverse transcribed, and so the sequenced material was expressed TCRB transcripts. The assay was immunoSEQ multiplex PCR, and TCRdb's table has in-frame clones only and misses some. Of 810,000 or so clones listed, 17% are singletons. To note about this clone: Antigen unknown.

In all sorted populations, purity surpassed 95%. This sequence was found in a young woman in good health. This rearrangement joins TRBV2 to TRBJ1-3; D possibly corresponds to TRBD1 (5 bases). The source material was naive CD4+ T cells from blood. CDR3 sequence reads: CASRFQGAGNTIYF. The DNA for the CDR3 is TGTGCCAGCAGATTCCAGGGTGCTGGAAACACCATATATTTT.